This entry concerns a single T cell receptor beta chain. Its target is unknown. Clones were read by immunoSEQ multiplex PCR, and TCRdb kept only the in-frame ones, dropping some. The sample comprises around 150,000 clones, around nine tenths of which are singletons, and about 4.5% rests with the top ten. This CDR3 spans 14 amino acids. The germline CDR1 and CDR2 sequences are MNHNS and SASEGT. V was trimmed by 0 bases and J by 4 bases, leaving 9 bases between them. This specimen belongs to a study of T cell responses to AZD1222 COVID-19 vaccine. Notes on the study in general: Across the whole spike, CD4 TCRs peaked at regions 160-218 and 743-854.

The TCR was taken from an adult who received the AZD1222 COVID-19 vaccine. The sequences come from peripheral blood, collected 28 days after the second AZD1222 dose. V usage is TRBV6-1 and J usage is TRBJ1-2, with D uncertain. This chain's CDR3 is CASSEAPEIYGYTF. CDR3 sequence (DNA): TGTGCCAGCAGTGAAGCTCCGGAGATCTATGGCTACACCTTC.